This T cell receptor (beta chain) was recovered during a study of T cell changes during pregnancy in multiple sclerosis. By share, this clone counts as medium-sized (0.01 to 0.1%). TCRdb's copy holds only in-frame clones and misses some; the assay was immunoSEQ multiplex PCR. The sample gives over 45,000 clones, 88% of which show up once; around 1.2% is in the top ten. The specimen was CD4+ T cells from peripheral blood mononuclear cells, collected in the second trimester of pregnancy. The sequence came from a female donor with multiple sclerosis, enrolled in a pregnancy study.

The CDR3 region is CASSPGAGRAEAFF. CDR3 sequence (DNA): TGTGCCAGCTCACCGGGAGCAGGGAGGGCTGAAGCTTTCTTT. The V call is TRBV18, the J call TRBJ1-1; D is possibly TRBD1 (5 bases). Germline V CDR1 and CDR2: KGHSH, LQKENI. V gave up 3 bases and J gave up 6 bases, with 14 bases separating them. The CDR3 runs 14 residues.